The present entry profiles one T cell receptor (beta chain) with its context. The target antigen is unknown. These data belong to a study of tumor and adjacent non-tumor tissue in lung cancer. Study context: Aged about 30 to 76 years, patients included roughly ten men and 4 to 6 women with stage I to III disease. Study findings and constraints: Tumor tissue had significantly higher TCR diversity than normal lung.

The CDR3 runs 16 residues. Trimming removed 0 bases at V and 9 bases at J, with 20 bases between. In germline, CDR1 is DFQATT, CDR2 SNEGSKA (reference sequence). A modified ARM-PCR protocol with three rounds of nested PCR amplified TCRbeta. One entry per CDR3 protein, called by TCRdb with MiXCR from the multiplex PCR reads. Of 65,000 to 80,000 distinct CDR3 sequences listed, around 73% are singletons. This sample's RNA came from whole unsorted tissue. The source material was lung tumor tissue. This receptor was identified in a man aged 55-75 years with non-small cell lung cancer. V usage is TRBV20-1 and J usage is TRBJ2-2; D possibly corresponds to TRBD2 (6 bases). The CDR3 DNA reads as TGCAGTGCTAGAGATCGGGCGGGATGGGTCAACAGGGAGCTGTTTTTT. Translating gives CSARDRAGWVNRELFF.